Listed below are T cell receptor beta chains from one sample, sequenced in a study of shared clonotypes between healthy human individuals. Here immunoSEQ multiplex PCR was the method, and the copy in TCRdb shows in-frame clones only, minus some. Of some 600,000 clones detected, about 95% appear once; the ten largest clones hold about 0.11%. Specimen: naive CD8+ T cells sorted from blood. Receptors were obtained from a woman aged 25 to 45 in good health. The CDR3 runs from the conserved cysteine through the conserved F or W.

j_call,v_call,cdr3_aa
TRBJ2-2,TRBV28,CASSLRKLGLVATGELFF
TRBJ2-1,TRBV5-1,CASSLGPGENNEQFF
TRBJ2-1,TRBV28,CASRFTSPDEQFF
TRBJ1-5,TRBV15,CATSWERVQPQHF
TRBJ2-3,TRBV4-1,CASSQELTGPVNTQYF
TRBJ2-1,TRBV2,CASSEVAGGEAEQFF
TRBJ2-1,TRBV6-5,CASSYSEGYNEQFF
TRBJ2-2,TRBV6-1,CASSEYTGELFF
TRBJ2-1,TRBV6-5,CASSYSIGEWGNEQFF
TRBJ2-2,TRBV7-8,CASSSYLAGGPGELFF
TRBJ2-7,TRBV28,CASSLFQGKDEQYF
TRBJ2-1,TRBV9,CASSTSSYNEQFF
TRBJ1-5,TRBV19,CASSIDTFNQPQHF
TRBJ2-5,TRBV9,CASSVDSNEETQYF
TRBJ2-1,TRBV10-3,CAIKVGEQGGNEQFF
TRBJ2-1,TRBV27,CASSLMQPDYNEQFF
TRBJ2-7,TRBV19,CASSMFGSSYEQYF
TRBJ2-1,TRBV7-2,CASSLVDRAYNEQFF
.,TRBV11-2,CASSLGDRGLYEQYF
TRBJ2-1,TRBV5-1,CASSSEGPYNEQFF
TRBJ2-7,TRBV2,CAIPGQVKYEQYF
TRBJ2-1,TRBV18,CASSPTSGKYNEQFF
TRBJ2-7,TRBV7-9,CASSLGGESYEQYF
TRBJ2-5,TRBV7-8,CASSLLSETQYF
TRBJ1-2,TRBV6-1,CASSEGGGANYGYTF
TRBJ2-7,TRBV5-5,CASSFNRDSYEQYF
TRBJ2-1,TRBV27,CASSFSSGRLEQFF
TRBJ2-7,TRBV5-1,CASSYSGSLSYEQYF
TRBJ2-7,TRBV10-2,CASRGYSSYEQYF
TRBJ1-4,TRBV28,CASMVGGWSEKLFF
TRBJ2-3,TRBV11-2,CASSNPPGPPLQYF
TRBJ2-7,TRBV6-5,CASSYGGAGVGHEQYF
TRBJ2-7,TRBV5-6,CASSWGQEISYEQYF
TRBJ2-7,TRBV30,CAWSVDSYEQYF
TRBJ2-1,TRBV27,CASTLKPLLALSSYNEQFF
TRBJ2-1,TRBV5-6,CASSLLAGSYNEQFF
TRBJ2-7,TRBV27,CASRNRGTGDEQYF
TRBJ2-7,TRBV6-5,CASSYEGGPYEQYF
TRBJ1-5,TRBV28,CASTAGVGGNQPQHF
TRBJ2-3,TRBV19,CASSPYRGSTDTQYF